Presented here are 10 T cell receptor beta chains from one specimen sequenced in a study of T cell responses to AZD1222 COVID-19 vaccine. Repertoires were generated with immunoSEQ multiplex PCR, while TCRdb's copy carries only in-frame clones and drops some. The sample shows about 140,000 clones, about 93% of them seen only once. The sequencing used peripheral blood, collected on day 0 of AZD1222 vaccination. Every receptor here comes from an adult in good health.

This chain connects TRBV20-1 to TRBJ2-5, with D possibly matching TRBD2 (6 bases). The germline CDR1 and CDR2 sequences are DFQATT and SNEGSKA (reference sequence). V shed 1 base and J shed 7 bases, with 7 bases lying between them. This CDR3 is 11 amino acids long. CDR3 coding DNA: TGCAGTGCTAGAGTCGGGGGGACCCAGTACTTC. This encodes CSARVGGTQYF.

The V and J genes are TRBV11-3 and TRBJ2-1; D call uncertain. The CDR3 spans 13 residues. Trimming removed 4 bases at V and 6 bases at J, with 10 bases between. The germline V gene has CDR1 SGHNT and CDR2 YENEEA. The CDR3 DNA follows: TGTGCCAGCAGCTCCTCGGATTTCAATGAGCAGTTCTTC. Protein product: CASSSSDFNEQFF.

The chain links TRBV7-2 to TRBJ1-2, with no clear D. CDR1 is SGHTA, CDR2 FQGNSA, per germline. V was pared by 3 bases and J by 8 bases, with 10 bases between. CDR3 length: 12 residues. The CDR3 region has the DNA TGTGCCAGCAGCTTGGCAGGAGTAGGCTACACCTTC. It translates to CASSLAGVGYTF.

The chain is built from TRBV7-9 and TRBJ2-1; D is unresolved. The CDR3 is made up of 12 amino acids. The V end lost 0 bases, the J end lost 7 bases, and 4 bases lay between the germline ends. Per germline, CDR1 SEHNR and CDR2 FQNEAQ (reference sequence). CDR3 nucleotide sequence: TGTGCCAGCAGCTTAGCGCTGAATGAGCAGTTCTTC. Amino acid sequence: CASSLALNEQFF.

CDR3 coding DNA: TGTGCCAGCAGTTACTCGACCAGCGGGAGAAGATCCCCCCCGTTCTACGAGCAGTACTTC. Translation gives CASSYSTSGRRSPPFYEQYF. The chain recombines TRBV6-2 or TRBV6-3 with TRBJ2-7; 8 positions match TRBD2. Per germline, CDR1 MNHEY and CDR2 SVGEGT. The CDR3 covers 20 residues. V trimming: 0 bases; J trimming: 3 bases; junction bases outside the gene matches: 19.

This sequence joins TRBV5-1 and TRBJ1-2, with a possible D match to TRBD1 (5 bases). Deletions cut 7 bases from V and 2 bases from J, with 15 bases between. CDR1 SGHRS and CDR2 YFSETQ come from the germline V gene. This CDR3 is 14 amino acids long. CDR3 bases: TGCGCCAGCCAAGGGGCCGAGGGGAACTATGGCTACACCTTC. This codes for CASQGAEGNYGYTF. The complete variable domain, with remaining parts taken from reference TRBV5-1 and TRBJ1-2, reads KAGVTQTPRYLIKTRGQQVTLSCSPISGHRSVSWYQQTPGQGLQFLFEYFSETQRNKGNFPGRFSGRQFSNSRSEMNVSTLELGDSALYLCASQGAEGNYGYTFGSGTRLTVV.

This chain joins TRBV5-1 and TRBJ1-1; TRBD1 matches at 10 bases. J lost 4 bases, V lost 4 bases, and 13 bases had no gene match. This CDR3 has 17 amino acids. The germline V gene encodes CDR1 SGHRS and CDR2 YFSETQ. The CDR3 DNA sequence: TGCGCCAGCAGCCCCGGGGGACAGGGGTCCTGGGGCACTGAAGCTTTCTTT. Translated, it gives CASSPGGQGSWGTEAFF.

The CDR3 is CASSQGPQETQYF. The CDR3 nucleotides read TGTGCCAGCAGTCAGGGACCTCAAGAGACCCAGTACTTC. The chain has TRBV6-2 or TRBV6-3 and TRBJ2-5; D possibly matches TRBD1 or TRBD2 (5 bases each). V was shortened by 5 bases and J by 2 bases, with 9 bases between the two germline ends. This CDR3 comprises 13 residues. Germline CDR1 reads MNHEY; CDR2 reads SVGEGT.

The chain is built from TRBV7-2 and TRBJ1-6; D is ambiguous. Trimming pared 5 bases from V and 6 bases from J, leaving 11 bases between. The germline gives CDR1 SGHTA, CDR2 FQGNSA. This CDR3 has 14 amino acids. CDR3 protein: CASSPSRGNSPLHF. CDR3 DNA: TGTGCCAGCAGCCCATCACGGGGTAATTCACCCCTCCACTTT.

The rearrangement links TRBV6-5 to TRBJ2-1, with 7 nucleotides matching TRBD2. The CDR3 runs 13 residues. Germline V gene data show CDR1 as MNHEY and CDR2 as SVGAGI. CDR3 nucleotide sequence: TGTGCGTTGGAGCGGGATGGCTACAATGAGCAGTTCTTC. This gives the protein CALERDGYNEQFF.